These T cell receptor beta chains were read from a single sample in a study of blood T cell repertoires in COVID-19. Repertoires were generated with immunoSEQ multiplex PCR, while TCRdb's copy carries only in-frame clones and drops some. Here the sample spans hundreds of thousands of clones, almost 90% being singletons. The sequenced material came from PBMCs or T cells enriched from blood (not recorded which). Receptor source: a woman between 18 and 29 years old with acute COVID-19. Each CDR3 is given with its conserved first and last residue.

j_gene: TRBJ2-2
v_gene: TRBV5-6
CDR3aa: CASSPRGLAGLTGELFF

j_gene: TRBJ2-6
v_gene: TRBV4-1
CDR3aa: CASSQEIGGPGANVLTF

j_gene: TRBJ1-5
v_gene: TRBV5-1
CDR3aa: CASSSTGGVQPQHF

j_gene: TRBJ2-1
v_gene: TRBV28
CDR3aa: CASSLMTGGDNEQFF

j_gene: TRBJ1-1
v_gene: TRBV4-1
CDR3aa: CASSRGEGPNTEAFF

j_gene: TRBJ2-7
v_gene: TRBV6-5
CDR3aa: CASSYLPVQYEQYF

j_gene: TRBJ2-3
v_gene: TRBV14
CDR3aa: CASRLAGGMTDTQYF

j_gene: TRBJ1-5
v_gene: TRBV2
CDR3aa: CASSVDLVNQPQHF

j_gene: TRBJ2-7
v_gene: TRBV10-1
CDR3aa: CASSFQSGTGVREQYF

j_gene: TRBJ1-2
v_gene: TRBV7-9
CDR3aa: CASSLMTEGYTF

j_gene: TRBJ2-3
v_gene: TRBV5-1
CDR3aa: CASSHLRGTGPTDTQYF

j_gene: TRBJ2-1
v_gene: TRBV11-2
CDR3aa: CASSLDGTSGRASYNEQFF

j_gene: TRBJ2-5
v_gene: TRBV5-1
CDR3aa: CASSLGGGRETQYF

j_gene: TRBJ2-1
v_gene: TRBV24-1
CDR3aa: CATSDLSSGSEQFF

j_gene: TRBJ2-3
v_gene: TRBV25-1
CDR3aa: CASSAYTSGSTDTQYF

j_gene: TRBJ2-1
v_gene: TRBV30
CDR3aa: CAWSGGLYNEQFF

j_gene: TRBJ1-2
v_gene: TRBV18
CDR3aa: CASSPNSGTGGNYGYTF

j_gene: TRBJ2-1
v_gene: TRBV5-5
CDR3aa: CASSLGHSTYNEQFF

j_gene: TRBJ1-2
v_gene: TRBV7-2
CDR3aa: CASSPGGRQYYGYTF

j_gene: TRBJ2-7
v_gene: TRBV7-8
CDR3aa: CASGPGQISYEQYF

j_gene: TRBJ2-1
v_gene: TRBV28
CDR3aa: CASSLWSRTSGRGNEQFF

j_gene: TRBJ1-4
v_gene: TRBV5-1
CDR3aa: CASSSGQNEKLFF

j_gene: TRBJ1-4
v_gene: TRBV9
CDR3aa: CASSPGRGRLEKLFF

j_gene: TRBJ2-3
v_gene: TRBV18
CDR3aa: CASSPLAPPGQGNVGYTDTQYF

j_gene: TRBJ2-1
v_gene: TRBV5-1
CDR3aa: CASSATGGSYNEQFF

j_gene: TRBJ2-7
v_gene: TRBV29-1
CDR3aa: CSVELSGQGYSYEQYF

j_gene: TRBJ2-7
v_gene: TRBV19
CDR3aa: CASSLLGTSISEQYF

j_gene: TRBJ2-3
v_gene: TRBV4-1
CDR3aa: CASSQEGLRHDTQYF

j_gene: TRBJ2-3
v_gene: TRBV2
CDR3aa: CASSEIWRVLADTQYF

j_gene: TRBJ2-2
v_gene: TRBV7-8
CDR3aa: CASAQGGTGELFF

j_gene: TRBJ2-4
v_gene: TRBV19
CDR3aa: CASKGTGNNIQYF

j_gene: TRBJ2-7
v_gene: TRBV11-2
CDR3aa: CASSSGTYNPYEQYF

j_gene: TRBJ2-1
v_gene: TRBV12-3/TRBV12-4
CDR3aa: CASSLASGSEQFF

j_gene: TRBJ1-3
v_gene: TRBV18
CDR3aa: CASSPESVRGNTIYF

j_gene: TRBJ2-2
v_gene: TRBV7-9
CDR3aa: CANEGGSPYTGELFF

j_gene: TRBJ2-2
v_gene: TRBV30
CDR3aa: CAWSVVQGRGELFF

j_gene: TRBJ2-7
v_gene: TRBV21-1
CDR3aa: CASSHLTSWRYYEQYF

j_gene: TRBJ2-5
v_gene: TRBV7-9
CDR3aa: CASSRGLAGAQETQYF

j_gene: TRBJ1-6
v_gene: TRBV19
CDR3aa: CASRPGQGANSPLHF

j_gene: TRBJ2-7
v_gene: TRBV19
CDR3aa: CATADRARDEQYF

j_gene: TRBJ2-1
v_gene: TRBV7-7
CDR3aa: CASSLGLAGHYNEQFF

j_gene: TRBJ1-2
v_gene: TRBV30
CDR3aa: CAWSVSAGGYTF

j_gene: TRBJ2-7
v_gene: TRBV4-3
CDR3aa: CASSHSRTSGSIDEQYF

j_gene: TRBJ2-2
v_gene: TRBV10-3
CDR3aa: CAISESGGRARNTGELFF

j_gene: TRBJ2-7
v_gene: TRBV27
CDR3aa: CASKGLAVRGSSYEQYF

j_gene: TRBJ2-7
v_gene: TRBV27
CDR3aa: CASGTGGTYEQYF

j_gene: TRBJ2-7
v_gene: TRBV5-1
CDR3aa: CASSVPSSGLYEQYF

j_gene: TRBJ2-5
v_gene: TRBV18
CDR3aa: CASSPGQQETQYF

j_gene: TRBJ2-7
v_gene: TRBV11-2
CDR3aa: CASSRRDPYEQYF

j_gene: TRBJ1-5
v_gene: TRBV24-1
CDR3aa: CATSDPGTGFQPQHF

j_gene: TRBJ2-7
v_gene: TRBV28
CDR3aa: CASSASGKSYF

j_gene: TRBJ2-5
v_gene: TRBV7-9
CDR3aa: CASSYRGPSPQETQYF

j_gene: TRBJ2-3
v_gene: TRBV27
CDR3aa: CASSFPSGSSDTQYF

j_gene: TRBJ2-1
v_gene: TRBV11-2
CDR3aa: CASRRTGNNEQFF

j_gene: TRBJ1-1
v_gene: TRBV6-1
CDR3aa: CASSEGQGAEAFF

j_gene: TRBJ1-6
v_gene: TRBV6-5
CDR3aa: CASSYGSRGSPLHF

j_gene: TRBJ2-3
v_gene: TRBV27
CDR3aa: CASSPTLGLAHTDTQYF

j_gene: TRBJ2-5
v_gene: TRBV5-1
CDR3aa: CASSLRTSGETQYF

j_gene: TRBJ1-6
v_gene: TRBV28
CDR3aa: CASRKDTSSYNSPLHF

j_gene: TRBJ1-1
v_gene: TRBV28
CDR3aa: CASSLTWGGGAEAFF